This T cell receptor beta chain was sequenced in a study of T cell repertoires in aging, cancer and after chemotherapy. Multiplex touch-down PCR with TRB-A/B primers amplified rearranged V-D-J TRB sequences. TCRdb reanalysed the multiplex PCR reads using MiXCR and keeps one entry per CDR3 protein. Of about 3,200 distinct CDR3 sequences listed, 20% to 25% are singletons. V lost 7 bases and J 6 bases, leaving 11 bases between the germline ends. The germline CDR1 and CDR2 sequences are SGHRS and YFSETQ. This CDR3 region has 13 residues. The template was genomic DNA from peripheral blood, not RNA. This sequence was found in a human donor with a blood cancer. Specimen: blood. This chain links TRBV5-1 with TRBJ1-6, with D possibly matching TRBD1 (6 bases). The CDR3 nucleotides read TGCGCCAGCCGGACAGAAGTTAATTCACCCCTCCACTTT. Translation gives CASRTEVNSPLHF.